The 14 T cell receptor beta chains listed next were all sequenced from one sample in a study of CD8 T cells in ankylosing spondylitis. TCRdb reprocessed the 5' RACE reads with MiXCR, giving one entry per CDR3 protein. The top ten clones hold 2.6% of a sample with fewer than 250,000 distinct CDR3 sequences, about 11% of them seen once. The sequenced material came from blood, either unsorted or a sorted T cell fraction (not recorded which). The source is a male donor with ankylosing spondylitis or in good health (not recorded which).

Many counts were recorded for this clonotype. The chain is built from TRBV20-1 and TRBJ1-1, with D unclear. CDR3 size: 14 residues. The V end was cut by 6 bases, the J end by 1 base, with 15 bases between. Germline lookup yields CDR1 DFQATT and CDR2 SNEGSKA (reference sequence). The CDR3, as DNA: TGCAGTGCCCCCACTACCGGGAGGAACACTGAAGCTTTCTTT. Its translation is CSAPTTGRNTEAFF.

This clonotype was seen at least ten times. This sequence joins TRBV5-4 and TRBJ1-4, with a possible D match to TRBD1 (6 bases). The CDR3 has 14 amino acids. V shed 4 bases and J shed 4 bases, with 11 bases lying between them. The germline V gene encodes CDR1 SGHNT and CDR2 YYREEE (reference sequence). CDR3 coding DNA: TGTGCCAGCAGCGTGGACAGTCGTAATGAAAAACTGTTTTTT. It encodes CASSVDSRNEKLFF.

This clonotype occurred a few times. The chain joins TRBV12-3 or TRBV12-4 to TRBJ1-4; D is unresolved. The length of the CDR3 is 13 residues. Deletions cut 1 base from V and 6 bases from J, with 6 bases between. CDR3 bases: TGTGCCAGCAGTTTAGGCGGATATGAAAAACTGTTTTTT. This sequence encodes CASSLGGYEKLFF.

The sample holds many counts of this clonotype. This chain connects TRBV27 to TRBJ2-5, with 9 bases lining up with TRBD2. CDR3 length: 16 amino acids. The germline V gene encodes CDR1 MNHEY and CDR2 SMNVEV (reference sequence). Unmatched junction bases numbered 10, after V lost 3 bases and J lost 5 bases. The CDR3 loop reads CASSFSGTSYRETQYF. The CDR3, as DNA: TGTGCCAGCAGTTTTTCGGGGACTAGCTATAGGGAGACCCAGTACTTC.

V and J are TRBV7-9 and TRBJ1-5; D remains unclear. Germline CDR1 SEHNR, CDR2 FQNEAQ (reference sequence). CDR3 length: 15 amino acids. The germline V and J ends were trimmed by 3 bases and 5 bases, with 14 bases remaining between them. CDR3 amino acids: CASSLAGPRDQPQHF. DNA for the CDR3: TGTGCCAGCAGCTTGGCCGGGCCGAGGGATCAGCCCCAGCATTTT.

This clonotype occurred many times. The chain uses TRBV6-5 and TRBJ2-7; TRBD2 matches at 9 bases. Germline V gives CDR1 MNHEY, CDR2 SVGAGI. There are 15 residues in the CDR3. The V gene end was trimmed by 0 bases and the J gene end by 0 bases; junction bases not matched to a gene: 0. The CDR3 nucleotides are TGTGCCAGCAGTTACTCGACTAGCGGCTCCTACGAGCAGTACTTC. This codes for CASSYSTSGSYEQYF.

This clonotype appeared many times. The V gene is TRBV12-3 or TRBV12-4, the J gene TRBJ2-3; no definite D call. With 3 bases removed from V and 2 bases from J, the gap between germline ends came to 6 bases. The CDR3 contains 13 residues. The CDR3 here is CASSFAFTDTQYF. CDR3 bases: TGTGCCAGCAGTTTCGCCTTCACAGATACGCAGTATTTT.

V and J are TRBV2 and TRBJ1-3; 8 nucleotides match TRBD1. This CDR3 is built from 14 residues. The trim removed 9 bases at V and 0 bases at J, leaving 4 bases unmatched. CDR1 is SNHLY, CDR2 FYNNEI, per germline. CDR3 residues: CARGDRSSGNTIYF. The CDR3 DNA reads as TGTGCCAGGGGGGACAGGAGCTCTGGAAACACCATATATTTT.

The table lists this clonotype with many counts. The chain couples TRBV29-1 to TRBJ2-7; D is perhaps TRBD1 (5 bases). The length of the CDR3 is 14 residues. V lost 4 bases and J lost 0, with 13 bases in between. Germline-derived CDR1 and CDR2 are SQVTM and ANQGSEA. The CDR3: CSVGPQTASYEQYF. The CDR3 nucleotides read TGCAGCGTTGGGCCTCAGACAGCCTCCTACGAGCAGTACTTC.

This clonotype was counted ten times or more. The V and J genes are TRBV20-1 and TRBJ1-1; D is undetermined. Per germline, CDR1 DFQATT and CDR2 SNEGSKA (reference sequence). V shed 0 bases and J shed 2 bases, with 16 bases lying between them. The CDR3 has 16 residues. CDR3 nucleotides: TGCAGTGCTAGAGAGGGAGCAGGTTGGGAAAACACTGAAGCTTTCTTT. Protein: CSAREGAGWENTEAFF.

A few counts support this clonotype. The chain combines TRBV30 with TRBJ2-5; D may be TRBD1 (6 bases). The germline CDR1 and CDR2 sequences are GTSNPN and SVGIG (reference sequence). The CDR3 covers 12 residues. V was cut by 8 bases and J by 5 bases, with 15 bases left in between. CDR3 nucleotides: TGTGCCGGTACAGGGATTGAGGAGACCCAGTACTTC. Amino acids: CAGTGIEETQYF.

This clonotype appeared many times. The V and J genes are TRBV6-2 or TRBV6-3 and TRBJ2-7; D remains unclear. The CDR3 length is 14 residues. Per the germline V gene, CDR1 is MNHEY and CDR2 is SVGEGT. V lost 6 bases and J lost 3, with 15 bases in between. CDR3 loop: CASSPPSEDYEQYF. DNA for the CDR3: TGTGCCAGCAGCCCCCCCAGTGAAGACTACGAGCAGTACTTC.

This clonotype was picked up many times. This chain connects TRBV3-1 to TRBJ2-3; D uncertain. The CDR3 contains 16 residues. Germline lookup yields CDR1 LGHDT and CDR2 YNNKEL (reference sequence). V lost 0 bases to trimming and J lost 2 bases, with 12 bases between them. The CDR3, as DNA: TGTGCCAGCAGCCAAGATCCGAGACCCTACACAGATACGCAGTATTTT. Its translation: CASSQDPRPYTDTQYF.

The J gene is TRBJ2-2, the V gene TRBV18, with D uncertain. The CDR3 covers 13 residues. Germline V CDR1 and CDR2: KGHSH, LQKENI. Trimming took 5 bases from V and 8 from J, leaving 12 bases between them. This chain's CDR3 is CASSSGSRGELFF. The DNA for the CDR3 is TGTGCCAGCTCATCGGGCTCCCGGGGGGAGCTGTTTTTT.